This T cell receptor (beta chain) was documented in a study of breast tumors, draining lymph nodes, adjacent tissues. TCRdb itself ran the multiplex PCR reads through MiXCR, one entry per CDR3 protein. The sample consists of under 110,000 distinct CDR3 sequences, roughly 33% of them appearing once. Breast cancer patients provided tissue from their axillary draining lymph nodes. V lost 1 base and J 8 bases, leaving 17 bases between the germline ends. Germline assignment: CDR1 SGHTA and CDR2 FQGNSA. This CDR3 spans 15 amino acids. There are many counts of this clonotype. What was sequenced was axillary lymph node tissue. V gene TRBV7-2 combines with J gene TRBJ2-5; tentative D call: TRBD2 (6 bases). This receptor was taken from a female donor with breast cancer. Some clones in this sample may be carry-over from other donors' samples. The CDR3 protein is CASSLGEVLAGTQYF. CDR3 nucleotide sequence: TGTGCCAGCAGCTTAGGGGAGGTACTAGCTGGCACCCAGTACTTC.